This TCR beta chain was obtained from a study of CD8 T cells in ankylosing spondylitis. Study results and limitations: There were earlier reports of some motif variants in reactive arthritis synovial fluid and blood.

Libraries of TCR beta came from quantitative 5'-RACE with molecular barcodes. TCRdb reprocessed the 5' RACE reads with MiXCR, giving one entry per CDR3 protein. The data show a few hundred thousand distinct CDR3 sequences, 20% seen once. Germline V gives CDR1 SEHNR, CDR2 FQNEAQ (reference sequence). This CDR3 contains 14 residues. Trimming cost V 10 bases and J 0 bases; bases outside gene matches: 7. Of note for this clonotype: Its antigen is undetermined.

The origin of this receptor is a female donor with ankylosing spondylitis or in good health (not recorded which). The sample consisted of blood, either unsorted or a sorted T cell fraction (not recorded which). The chain recombines TRBV7-9 with TRBJ2-3; 7 bases align to TRBD2. Here the CDR3 reads CATRAGTSTDTQYF. The CDR3, as DNA: TGTGCCACCAGAGCGGGGACGAGCACAGATACGCAGTATTTT.